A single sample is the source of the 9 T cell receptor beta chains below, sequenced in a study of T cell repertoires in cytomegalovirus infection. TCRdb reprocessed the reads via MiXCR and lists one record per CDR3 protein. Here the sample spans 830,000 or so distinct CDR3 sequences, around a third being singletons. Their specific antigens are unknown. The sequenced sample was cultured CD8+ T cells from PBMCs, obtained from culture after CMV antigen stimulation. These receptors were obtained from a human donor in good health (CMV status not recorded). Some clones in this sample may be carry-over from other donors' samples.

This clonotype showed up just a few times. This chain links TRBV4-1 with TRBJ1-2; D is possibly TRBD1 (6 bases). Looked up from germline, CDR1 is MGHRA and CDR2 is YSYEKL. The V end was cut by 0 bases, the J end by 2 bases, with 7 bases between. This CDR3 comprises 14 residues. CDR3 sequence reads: CASSQEGANYGYTF. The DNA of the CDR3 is TGCGCCAGCAGCCAAGAGGGGGCCAACTATGGCTACACCTTC.

CDR3 sequence (DNA): TGTGCCAGCAGCCGAGGACAGATTACCTCCTACGAGCAGTACGTC. This encodes CASSRGQITSYEQYV. V and J are TRBV27 and TRBJ2-7; D is possibly TRBD1 (6 bases). V was cut by 6 bases and J by 0 bases, with 15 bases left in between. Germline CDR1 MNHEY, CDR2 SMNVEV (reference sequence). The CDR3 runs to 15 residues.

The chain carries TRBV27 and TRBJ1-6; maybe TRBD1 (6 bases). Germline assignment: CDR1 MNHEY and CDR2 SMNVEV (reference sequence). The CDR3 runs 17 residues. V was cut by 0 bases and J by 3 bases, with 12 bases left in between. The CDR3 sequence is CASSLSPTGLYNSPLHF. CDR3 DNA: TGTGCCAGCAGTTTATCCCCGACAGGACTCTATAATTCACCCCTCCACTTT.

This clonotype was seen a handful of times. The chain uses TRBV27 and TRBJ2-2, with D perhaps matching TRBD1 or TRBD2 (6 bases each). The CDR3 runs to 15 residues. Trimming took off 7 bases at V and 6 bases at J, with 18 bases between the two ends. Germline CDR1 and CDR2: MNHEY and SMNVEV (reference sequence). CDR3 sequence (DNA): TGTGCCAGCATCGGCCGGGGGCGGGTGGCCGGGGAGCTGTTTTTT. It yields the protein CASIGRGRVAGELFF.

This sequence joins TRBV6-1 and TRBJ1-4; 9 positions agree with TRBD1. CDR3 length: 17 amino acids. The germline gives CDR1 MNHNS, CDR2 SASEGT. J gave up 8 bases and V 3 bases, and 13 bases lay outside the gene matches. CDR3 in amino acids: CASSEAMTGTGYEKLFF. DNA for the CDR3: TGTGCCAGCAGTGAGGCCATGACCGGGACAGGGTACGAAAAACTGTTTTTT.

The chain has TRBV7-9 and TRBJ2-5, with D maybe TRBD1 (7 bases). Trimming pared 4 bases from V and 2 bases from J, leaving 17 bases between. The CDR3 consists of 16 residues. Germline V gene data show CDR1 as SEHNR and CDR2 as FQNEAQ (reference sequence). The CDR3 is CASSWRDSRSQETQYF. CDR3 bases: TGTGCCAGCAGCTGGCGGGACAGTAGGAGTCAAGAGACCCAGTACTTC.

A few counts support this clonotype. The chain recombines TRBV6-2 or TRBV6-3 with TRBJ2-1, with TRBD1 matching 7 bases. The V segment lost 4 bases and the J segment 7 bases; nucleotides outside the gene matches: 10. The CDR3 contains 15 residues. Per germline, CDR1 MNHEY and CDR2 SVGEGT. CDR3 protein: CASSSRDSWGNEQFF. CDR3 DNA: TGTGCCAGCAGTTCCCGGGACAGCTGGGGAAATGAGCAGTTCTTC.

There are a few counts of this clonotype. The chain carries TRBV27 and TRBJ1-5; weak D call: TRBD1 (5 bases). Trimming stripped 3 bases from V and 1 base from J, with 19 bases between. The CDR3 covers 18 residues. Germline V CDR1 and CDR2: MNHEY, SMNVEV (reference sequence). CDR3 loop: CASSFTGGGWGSNQPQHF. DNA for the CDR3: TGTGCCAGCAGTTTTACCGGGGGAGGTTGGGGGAGCAATCAGCCCCAGCATTTT.

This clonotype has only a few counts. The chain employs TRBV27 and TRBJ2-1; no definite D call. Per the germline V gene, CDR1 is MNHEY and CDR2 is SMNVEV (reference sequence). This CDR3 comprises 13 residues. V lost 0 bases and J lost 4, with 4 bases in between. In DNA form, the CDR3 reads TGTGCCAGCAGTTTATCGAAGTACAATGAGCAGTTCTTC. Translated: CASSLSKYNEQFF.